This T cell receptor (beta chain) was captured by sequencing in a study of cytomegalovirus exposure and HLA in healthy donors. Comments on this clone: Its specificity is unknown.

The CDR3 runs to 16 residues. Per germline, CDR1 SGHRS and CDR2 YFSETQ. The V and J ends lost 2 bases and 5 bases, in that order; junction bases with no gene match: 5. Findings and limits, study-wide: A later analysis linked a missense DCLRE1C variant to TCR beta V- and J-gene trimming.

Primers: 60 Vbeta forward and 13 Jbeta reverse. The repertoire was sequenced with immunoSEQ multiplex PCR; TCRdb's copy has only in-frame clones and lacks some. The sample lists 130,000 to 150,000 clones; over 55% were seen once. This receptor was identified in a man aged 35-49 years in good health and CMV-seronegative. Material for sequencing was PBMCs. The chain employs TRBV5-1 and TRBJ2-5; 14 bases match TRBD2. CDR3 DNA: TGCGCCAGCAGCTTCGGGACTAGCGGGGGCCAGGAGACCCAGTACTTC. As protein: CASSFGTSGGQETQYF. Full variable domain (remainder filled in from reference TRBV5-1 and TRBJ2-5): KAGVTQTPRYLIKTRGQQVTLSCSPISGHRSVSWYQQTPGQGLQFLFEYFSETQRNKGNFPGRFSGRQFSNSRSEMNVSTLELGDSALYLCASSFGTSGGQETQYFGPGTRLLVL.